The TCR beta chain described here comes from a study of OX40 agonist ivuxolimab in advanced cancers. Only one count was recorded for this clone. Its antigen remains unknown. Here immunoSEQ multiplex PCR was the method, and the copy in TCRdb shows in-frame clones only, minus some. The sample yields some 40,000 clones, 65% to 80% seen once. Study outcomes and limitations: More expanded clones were seen, on average, in CD8+ T cells than in CD4+.

Trimming removed 3 bases at V and 2 bases at J, with 8 bases between. The CDR3 covers 13 residues. Germline CDR1 MNHEY, CDR2 SVGAGI. The sequences come from CD4+ or CD8+ T cells sorted from blood, collected in a trial of the OX40 agonist ivuxolimab. The chain uses TRBV6-5 and TRBJ2-7, with D hard to call. The TCR was taken from an adult with an advanced solid tumor such as melanoma, head and neck, liver or kidney cancer. CDR3 loop: CASSYSTTYEQYF. CDR3 bases: TGTGCCAGCAGTTATAGCACCACCTACGAGCAGTACTTC.